A single sample gave rise to the 13 T cell receptor beta chains below, sequenced in a study of cytomegalovirus exposure and HLA in healthy donors. The PCR made use of 60 Vbeta and 13 Jbeta primers. Sequenced by immunoSEQ multiplex PCR; TCRdb stores in-frame clones only, minus some. The sample includes around 170,000 clones, 79% of them seen just once. Sequencing was performed on PBMCs. These TCRs come from a woman aged 40 to 50 in good health and CMV-seronegative.

The V gene is TRBV5-5, the J gene TRBJ2-5, with unresolved D. The CDR3 length is 15 residues. CDR1 and CDR2 from the germline V gene are SGHKS and YYEKEE (reference sequence). Trimming pared 4 bases from V and 3 bases from J, leaving 16 bases between. CDR3 in amino acids: CASSHYSYAEETQYF. CDR3 bases: TGTGCCAGCAGCCACTATTCCTACGCTGAAGAGACCCAGTACTTC. Together with reference TRBV5-5 and TRBJ2-5, the CDR3 gives the full variable domain: DAGVTQSPTHLIKTRGQQVTLRCSPISGHKSVSWYQQVLGQGPQFIFQYYEKEERGRGNFPDRFSARQFPNYSSELNVNALLLGDSALYLCASSHYSYAEETQYFGPGTRLLVL.

This clone turned up a few times. The chain links TRBV5-6 to TRBJ2-1, with D possibly matching TRBD2 (5 bases). There are 12 residues in the CDR3. Germline CDR1 is SGHDT and CDR2 is YYEEEE. V lost 4 bases and J 12 bases, leaving 14 bases between the germline ends. In DNA, the CDR3 is TGTGCCAGCAGCCAGGACTCCTCCTGGCAGTTCTTC. It encodes CASSQDSSWQFF.

This clone has a single count. The chain uses TRBV19 and TRBJ1-1; 7 nucleotides line up with TRBD1. V lost 5 bases, J lost 4 bases, and 7 bases stayed unmatched. The V gene's germline CDR1 is LNHDA and CDR2 SQIVND (reference sequence). The CDR3 loop spans 14 amino acids. The CDR3 here is CASSVQGTGTEAFF. As DNA, the CDR3 is TGTGCCAGTAGTGTACAGGGGACGGGCACTGAAGCTTTCTTT.

The gene calls are TRBV7-8 and TRBJ2-5, with TRBD1 matching 8 bases. With 1 base clipped from V and 4 bases from J, the junction kept 2 bases outside the gene matches. CDR1 is SGHVS, CDR2 FQNEAQ, per germline. The length of the CDR3 is 14 residues. The CDR3, as DNA: TGTGCCAGCAGCTTAGGGACAGGGCGAGAGACCCAGTACTTC. Translated: CASSLGTGRETQYF. Complete variable domain (other parts from reference TRBV7-8 and TRBJ2-5): GAGVSQSPRYKVAKRGQDVALRCDPISGHVSLFWYQQALGQGPEFLTYFQNEAQLDKSGLPSDRFFAERPEGSVSTLKIQRTQQEDSAVYLCASSLGTGRETQYFGPGTRLLVL.

Notes on this clone: One end of the junction is discordant with germline, which a read error may explain. The V gene is TRBV5-4, the J gene TRBJ1-1; 8 bases line up with TRBD1. Looked up from germline, CDR1 is SGHNT and CDR2 is YYREEE (reference sequence). The CDR3 is made up of 16 amino acids. CDR3 protein: CASSPGAGGSNTGAFF. The CDR3 coding sequence is TGTGCCAGCAGCCCCGGAGCAGGGGGCTCGAACACTGGAGCTTTCTTT. The whole variable domain, filled in from reference TRBV5-4 and TRBJ1-1, reads ETGVTQSPTHLIKTRGQQVTLRCSSQSGHNTVSWYQQALGQGPQFIFQYYREEENGRGNFPPRFSGLQFPNYSSELNVNALELDDSALYLCASSPGAGGSNTGAFFGQGTRLTVV.

The CDR3, as DNA: TGTGCCAGCAGCTCCCGGGCCCAGGGCGCCACTGAAGCTTTCTTT. This codes for CASSSRAQGATEAFF. The gene calls are TRBV7-3 and TRBJ1-1, with D possibly matching TRBD1 (5 bases). The CDR3 runs 15 residues. Per the germline V gene, CDR1 is SGHTA and CDR2 is FQGTGA. V gave up 4 bases and J gave up 4 bases, with 16 bases separating them. Filled out from reference TRBV7-3 and TRBJ1-1, the complete variable domain reads GAGVSQTPSNKVTEKGKYVELRCDPISGHTALYWYRQSLGQGPEFLIYFQGTGAADDSGLPNDRFFAVRPEGSVSTLKIQRTERGDSAVYLCASSSRAQGATEAFFGQGTRLTVV.

This clone was counted between two and nine times. The chain employs TRBV5-4 and TRBJ2-2; 9 bases are a match to TRBD1. There are 16 residues in the CDR3. The germline CDR1 and CDR2 sequences are SGHNT and YYREEE (reference sequence). V gave up 0 bases and J gave up 3 bases; unmatched junction bases: 3. The CDR3 loop is CASSLGGQGYTGELFF. DNA of the CDR3: TGTGCCAGCAGCTTGGGAGGACAGGGGTACACCGGGGAGCTGTTTTTT.

To note about this clone: Sequence at one end of the junction differs from germline and may be a read error. The chain is built from TRBV12-5 and TRBJ1-2, with TRBD1 matching 9 bases. The CDR3 runs 14 residues. The germline V gene has CDR1 LGHNT and CDR2 FRNRAP. The CDR3, as DNA: TGTGCTAGTGGTTTCCCACAGGGGGCCGGTGGCTACGCCTTC. Protein: CASGFPQGAGGYAF.

The chain couples TRBV11-3 to TRBJ2-1; D uncertain. Per germline, CDR1 SGHNT and CDR2 YENEEA. This CDR3 spans 14 amino acids. Trimming left V 0 bases short and J 4 bases short, with 7 bases between. In DNA, the CDR3 is TGTGCCAGCAGCTTAGAACGGAGATACAATGAGCAGTTCTTC. Its protein product is CASSLERRYNEQFF.

This rearrangement joins TRBV5-1 to TRBJ1-1, with a weak D call TRBD1 (6 bases). CDR3 length: 15 amino acids. Germline CDR1 SGHRS, CDR2 YFSETQ. The V end lost 0 bases, the J end lost 7 bases, and 16 bases lay between the germline ends. The chain's CDR3 is CASSLAYDRWGEAFF. In nucleotides, the CDR3 is TGCGCCAGCAGCTTGGCTTACGACAGGTGGGGTGAAGCTTTCTTT.

The rearrangement uses TRBV11-3 and TRBJ2-7; D is perhaps TRBD1 (5 bases). Germline CDR1 is SGHNT and CDR2 is YENEEA. V lost 1 base to trimming and J lost 4 bases, with 17 bases between them. The CDR3 contains 16 residues. The chain's CDR3 is CASSLVISGRVYEQYF. CDR3 nucleotides: TGTGCCAGCAGCTTAGTAATATCTGGCAGGGTGTACGAGCAGTACTTC.

The chain joins TRBV10-3 to TRBJ2-7, with 10 bases identical to TRBD1. V shed 11 bases and J 7 bases; nucleotides not matched to a gene: 11. This CDR3 is 13 amino acids long. From germline, CDR1 is ENHRY and CDR2 SYGVKD. This chain's CDR3 is CAVLAGQGSEQYF. The CDR3 DNA sequence: TGTGCCGTCTTGGCGGGACAGGGGTCGGAGCAGTACTTC.

V usage is TRBV4-3 and J usage is TRBJ2-3, with a tentative D call TRBD2 (5 bases). This CDR3 region has 16 residues. Trimming left V 0 bases short and J 5 bases short, with 15 bases between. CDR1 is LGHNA and CDR2 is YSLEER in the germline V gene. The chain's CDR3 is CASSQEGSRPGDTQYF. CDR3 DNA: TGCGCCAGCAGCCAAGAGGGGAGCAGGCCGGGAGATACGCAGTATTTT.